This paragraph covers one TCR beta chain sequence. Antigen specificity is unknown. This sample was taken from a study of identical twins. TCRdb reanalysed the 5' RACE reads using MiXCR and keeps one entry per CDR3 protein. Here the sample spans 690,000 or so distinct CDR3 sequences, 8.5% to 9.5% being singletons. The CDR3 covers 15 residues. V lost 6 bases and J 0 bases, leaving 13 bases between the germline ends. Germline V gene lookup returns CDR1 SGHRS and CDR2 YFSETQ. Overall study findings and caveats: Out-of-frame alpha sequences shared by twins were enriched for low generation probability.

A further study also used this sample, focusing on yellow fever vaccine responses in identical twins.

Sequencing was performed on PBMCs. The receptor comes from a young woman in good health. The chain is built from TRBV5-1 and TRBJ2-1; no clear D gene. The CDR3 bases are TGCGCCAGCAAACTCCGAGGCGGCTCCTACAATGAGCAGTTCTTC. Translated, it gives CASKLRGGSYNEQFF. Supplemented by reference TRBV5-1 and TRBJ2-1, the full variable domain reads KAGVTQTPRYLIKTRGQQVTLSCSPISGHRSVSWYQQTPGQGLQFLFEYFSETQRNKGNFPGRFSGRQFSNSRSEMNVSTLELGDSALYLCASKLRGGSYNEQFFGPGTRLTVL.